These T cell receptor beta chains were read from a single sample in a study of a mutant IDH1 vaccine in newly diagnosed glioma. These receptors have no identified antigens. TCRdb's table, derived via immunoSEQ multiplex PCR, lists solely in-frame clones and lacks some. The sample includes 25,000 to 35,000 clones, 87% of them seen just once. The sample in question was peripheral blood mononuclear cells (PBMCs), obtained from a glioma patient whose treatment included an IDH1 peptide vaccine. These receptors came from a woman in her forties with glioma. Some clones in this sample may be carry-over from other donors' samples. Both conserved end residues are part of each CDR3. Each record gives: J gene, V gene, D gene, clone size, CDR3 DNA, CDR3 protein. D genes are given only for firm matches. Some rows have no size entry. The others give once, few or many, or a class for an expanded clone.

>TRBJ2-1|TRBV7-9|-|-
TGTGCCAGCAGACCCCGGACCCCACAGGAGCAATCGAACTACAATGAGCAGTTCTTC
CASRPRTPQEQSNYNEQFF
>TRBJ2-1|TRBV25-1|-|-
TGTGCCAGCAGTGAATCAGTAGACAATGAGCAGTTCTTC
CASSESVDNEQFF
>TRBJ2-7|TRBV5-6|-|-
TGTGCCAGCAGCCGGAGGGGCGAGCAGTACTTC
CASSRRGEQYF
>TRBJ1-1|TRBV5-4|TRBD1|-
TGTGCCAGCAGCGAAGACAGGGCAACGCCTGAAGCTTTCTTT
CASSEDRATPEAFF
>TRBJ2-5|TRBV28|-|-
TGTGCCAACTCCCCGGGGCAGTCGGGAGAGACCCAGTACTTC
CANSPGQSGETQYF
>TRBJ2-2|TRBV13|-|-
TGTGCCAGCAGCTTGCCGAGGGAGGCCGGGGAGCTGTTTTTT
CASSLPREAGELFF
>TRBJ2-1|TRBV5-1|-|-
TGCGCCAGCAGCTTGGGAGAGTCCTACAATGAGCAGTTCTTC
CASSLGESYNEQFF
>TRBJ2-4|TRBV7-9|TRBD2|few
TGTGCCAGCGATGGGGGGCTAGCGGGGGCGGACATTCAGTACTTC
CASDGGLAGADIQYF
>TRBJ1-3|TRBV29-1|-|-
TGCAGCGTTGAAGATGGGGGGGGCCGGAACACCATATATTTT
CSVEDGGGRNTIYF
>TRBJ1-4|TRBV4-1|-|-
TGCGCCAGCAGCCCCTCAGGGGTGGGGGACGAAAAACTGTTTTTT
CASSPSGVGDEKLFF
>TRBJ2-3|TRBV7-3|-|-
TGTGCCAGCAGCTTAAGATGGGGTCCAGAGAATACGCAGTATTTT
CASSLRWGPENTQYF
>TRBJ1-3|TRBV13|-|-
TGTGCCAGCAGCTTGACCCTTCCCGGAAACACCATATATTTT
CASSLTLPGNTIYF
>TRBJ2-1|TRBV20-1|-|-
TGCAGTGCTAGTCTTTACAATGAGCAGTTCTTC
CSASLYNEQFF
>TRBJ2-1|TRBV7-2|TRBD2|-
TGTGCCAGCAGCTTACTTCTCGGACTAGCGGGGAAACCGGATGAGCAGTTCTTC
CASSLLLGLAGKPDEQFF
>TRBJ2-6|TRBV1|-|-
TGCACCAGCAGCCAAGATCTGACTAGCGGGAGTTATGGGGCCAACGTCCTGACTTTC
CTSSQDLTSGSYGANVLTF
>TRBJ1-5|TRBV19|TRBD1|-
TGTGCCAGTAGTATAGTACAGGGGGGGTATCAGCCCCAGCATTTT
CASSIVQGGYQPQHF
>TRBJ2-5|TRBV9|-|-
TGTGCCAGCAGCGTAGGGCCTCAATGGGCGGTGACCCAGTACTTC
CASSVGPQWAVTQYF
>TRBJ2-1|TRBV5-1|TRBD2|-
TGCGCCAGCAGCCCCGGGACTAGCCACAATGAGCAGTTCTTC
CASSPGTSHNEQFF
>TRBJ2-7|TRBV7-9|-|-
TGTGCCAGCAGCTTAGTGGATTCCCACGAGCAGTACTTC
CASSLVDSHEQYF
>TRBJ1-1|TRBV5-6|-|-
TGTGCCAGCACTGAGGGAGGGCCCATGAACACTGAAGCTTTCTTT
CASTEGGPMNTEAFF
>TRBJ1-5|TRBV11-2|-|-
TGTGCCAGCAGCCTGGCCCTAGGGGCGAATCAGCCCCAGCATTTT
CASSLALGANQPQHF
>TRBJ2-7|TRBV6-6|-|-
TGTGCCAGCAGTTACTCGAGAGGGGGTCTCTCCTACGAGCAGTACTTC
CASSYSRGGLSYEQYF
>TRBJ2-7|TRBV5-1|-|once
TGCGCCAGCAGCTTGGCCCCTGTGGGCGAGCAGTACTTC
CASSLAPVGEQYF
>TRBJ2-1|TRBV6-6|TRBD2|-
TGTGCCAGCAGTTTCGGGGGGGCCTACAATGAGCAGTTCTTC
CASSFGGAYNEQFF
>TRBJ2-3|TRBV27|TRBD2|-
TGTGCCAGCAGCTTAGGGACTATCACAGATACGCAGTATTTT
CASSLGTITDTQYF
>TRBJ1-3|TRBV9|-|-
TGTGCCAGCAGAGGACGGAGCTCTGGAAACACCATATATTTT
CASRGRSSGNTIYF
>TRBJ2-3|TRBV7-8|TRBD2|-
TGTGCCAGCAGCTTAGGGTTTAGCGGGGGGATGGATACGCAGTATTTT
CASSLGFSGGMDTQYF
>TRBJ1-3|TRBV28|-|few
TGTGCCAGCAGTTTTCCAGGGGCTGGAAACACCATATATTTT
CASSFPGAGNTIYF
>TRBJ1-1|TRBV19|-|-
TGTGCCAGTAAGCCGGCGGAGGGGTCTATGAACACTGAAGCTTTCTTT
CASKPAEGSMNTEAFF
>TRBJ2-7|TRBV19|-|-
TGTGCCAGTAGTATAGCGGAATTTGCAAACGAGCAGTACTTC
CASSIAEFANEQYF
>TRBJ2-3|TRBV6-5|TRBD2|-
TGTGCCAGCAGCGGACTAGCGGGGGGCACAGATACGCAGTATTTT
CASSGLAGGTDTQYF
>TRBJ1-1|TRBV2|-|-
TGTGCCAGCAGTGAAGAGCTGAACACTGAAGCTTTCTTT
CASSEELNTEAFF
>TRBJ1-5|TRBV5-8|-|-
TGTGCCAGCAGCTTCGTAATTTCTTGGGGGTATAGCAATCAGCCCCAGCATTTT
CASSFVISWGYSNQPQHF